Shown below are 25 T cell receptor beta chains from a single sample sequenced in a study of CD8 T cells in ankylosing spondylitis. TCRdb analysed the 5' RACE reads with MiXCR anew, one entry per CDR3 protein. The data contain approximately 140,000 distinct CDR3 sequences, around two fifths of them singletons. Sequencing was done on a sample of synovial fluid, either unsorted or a sorted T cell fraction (not recorded which). These receptor sequences come from a male donor with ankylosing spondylitis.

This clonotype was detected many times. The rearrangement links TRBV15 to TRBJ2-1; D might be TRBD2 (5 bases). Germline V CDR1 and CDR2: LNHNV, YYDKDF (reference sequence). Trimming pared 0 bases from V and 7 bases from J, leaving 13 bases between. The CDR3 length is 15 residues. The CDR3 nucleotides are TGTGCCACCAGCAGAGATGGATCTAGCCCTAATGAGCAGTTCTTC. As protein: CATSRDGSSPNEQFF.

The V and J genes are TRBV7-4 and TRBJ1-1; possible D gene TRBD1, 6 bases. V was shortened by 3 bases and J by 5 bases, with 19 bases between the two germline ends. This CDR3 has 16 amino acids. CDR1 is SGHVT, CDR2 SQSDAQ, per germline. In nucleotides, the CDR3 is TGTGCCAGCAGCTTTTTCCCCAAGGGGGGAGGTACTGAAGCTTTCTTT. The encoded protein is CASSFFPKGGGTEAFF.

The chain joins TRBV12-3 or TRBV12-4 to TRBJ2-7, with D possibly being TRBD1 (6 bases). V was shortened by 3 bases and J by 3 bases, with 9 bases between the two germline ends. CDR3 length: 13 amino acids. The CDR3 region has the DNA TGTGCCAGCAGTTTTCAGGGGCACTACGAGCAGTACTTC. Its protein product is CASSFQGHYEQYF.

The chain couples TRBV10-3 to TRBJ2-7, with TRBD1 identical over 9 bases. The CDR3 runs 16 residues. V lost 10 bases, J lost 4 bases, and 17 bases stayed unmatched. Germline lookup yields CDR1 ENHRY and CDR2 SYGVKD. The CDR3 loop reads CATVPGQGLMGYEQYF. The CDR3 region has the DNA TGTGCCACCGTCCCGGGACAGGGATTGATGGGATACGAGCAGTACTTC.

This clonotype was seen ten or more times. The gene calls are TRBV19 and TRBJ1-1; D unclear. The germline V gene has CDR1 LNHDA and CDR2 SQIVND (reference sequence). The CDR3 is made up of 13 amino acids. The germline V and J ends were trimmed by 7 bases and 2 bases, with 11 bases remaining between them. CDR3 DNA sequence: TGTGCCAGTACCCAGACATACAACACTGAAGCTTTCTTT. It codes for CASTQTYNTEAFF.

The chain combines TRBV20-1 with TRBJ2-3; TRBD2 matches at 8 bases. Losses at the gene ends were 0 bases for V and 3 bases for J; bases not matched to a gene: 5. The germline V gene has CDR1 DFQATT and CDR2 SNEGSKA (reference sequence). CDR3 length equals 15 residues. The CDR3 sequence is CSARDITSGTDTQYF. The CDR3 DNA follows: TGCAGTGCTAGAGATATAACTAGCGGAACAGATACGCAGTATTTT.

Note on this clonotype: One end of the junction is discordant with germline, which a read error may explain. The chain combines TRBV6-1 with TRBJ1-2; the D gene is possibly TRBD1 (6 bases). CDR1 is MNHNS and CDR2 is SASEGT in the germline V gene. This CDR3 comprises 14 residues. The CDR3, as DNA: TGTGCTAGCAGTAGAACAGGGATCATCTATGGCTACACCTTC. This gives the protein CASSRTGIIYGYTF.

This rearrangement joins TRBV10-2 to TRBJ1-6, with 7 bases aligning to TRBD1. CDR3 length: 15 amino acids. CDR1 is WSHSY and CDR2 is SAAADI in the germline V gene. V shed 4 bases and J 11 bases; nucleotides not matched to a gene: 11. CDR3 in amino acids: CASSGQNRGRPPLHF. The CDR3 nucleotides are TGCGCCAGCAGTGGTCAGAACAGGGGAAGGCCACCCCTCCACTTT.

This rearrangement joins TRBV10-3 to TRBJ2-6, with 7 bases identical to TRBD1. The germline V gene has CDR1 ENHRY and CDR2 SYGVKD. This CDR3 has 15 residues. V gave up 2 bases and J gave up 4 bases; unmatched junction bases: 2. The DNA for the CDR3 is TGTGCCATCAGTGAGCAGGGGGACGGGGCCAACGTCCTGACTTTC. It encodes CAISEQGDGANVLTF.

The sample holds many counts of this clonotype. The V gene is TRBV5-1, the J gene TRBJ1-1, with TRBD1 matching 9 bases. Germline loops: CDR1 SGHRS, CDR2 YFSETQ. J was trimmed by 0 bases and V by 4 bases; bases with no gene match: 7. This CDR3 has 16 amino acids. The CDR3 loop is CASSAGTGFMNTEAFF. CDR3 bases: TGCGCCAGCAGCGCCGGGACAGGGTTCATGAACACTGAAGCTTTCTTT. The variable domain in full, with the rest retrieved from reference TRBV5-1 and TRBJ1-1, is KAGVTQTPRYLIKTRGQQVTLSCSPISGHRSVSWYQQTPGQGLQFLFEYFSETQRNKGNFPGRFSGRQFSNSRSEMNVSTLELGDSALYLCASSAGTGFMNTEAFFGQGTRLTVV.

The table lists this clonotype with a few counts. The rearrangement uses TRBV7-8 and TRBJ1-3; the D is unclear. CDR1 SGHVS and CDR2 FQNEAQ come from the germline V gene. The length of the CDR3 is 17 residues. Deletions cut 2 bases from V and 3 bases from J, with 17 bases between. The CDR3 loop is CASSLLAGIASGNTIYF. In DNA form, the CDR3 reads TGTGCCAGCAGCTTACTTGCGGGGATCGCTAGTGGAAACACCATATATTTT.

V usage is TRBV28 and J usage is TRBJ2-7, with D hard to call. Trimming stripped 8 bases from V and 4 bases from J, with 27 bases between. CDR1 and CDR2 from the germline V gene are MDHEN and SYDVKM. This CDR3 region has 17 residues. The CDR3 protein is CASQFRRRVGYRYEQYF. CDR3 coding DNA: TGTGCCAGCCAGTTCAGAAGACGGGTCGGGTATAGGTACGAGCAGTACTTC.

A few counts support this clonotype. The J gene is TRBJ1-6, the V gene TRBV4-2; 12 bases fit TRBD1. The CDR3 has 16 residues. V shed 3 bases, J shed 14 bases, and the junction held 11 bases outside the gene matches. The germline CDR1 and CDR2 sequences are LGHNA and YNFKEQ. CDR3 nucleotide sequence: TGTGCCAGCAGCCACCCGGAGGGGACAGGGGGCGTAGCCCTCCACTTT. It codes for CASSHPEGTGGVALHF.

This clonotype was detected only a few times. The rearrangement uses TRBV10-3 and TRBJ2-3; TRBD2 agrees at 8 bases. The CDR3 is 19 residues long. The ends lost 5 bases at V and 2 bases at J; junction bases unmatched: 18. Per germline, CDR1 ENHRY and CDR2 SYGVKD. The CDR3: CAISYLPPVTSDNTDTQYF. The DNA of the CDR3 is TGTGCCATCAGTTACCTGCCTCCCGTGACTAGCGATAACACAGATACGCAGTATTTT.

The genes are TRBV5-1 and TRBJ1-6; 7 bases are shared with TRBD1. The CDR3 length is 17 residues. Trimming cost V 2 bases and J 0 bases; bases outside gene matches: 5. The germline V gene encodes CDR1 SGHRS and CDR2 YFSETQ. This CDR3 reads CASSFRQGGSYNSPLHF. The CDR3 DNA sequence: TGCGCCAGCAGCTTCAGACAGGGAGGCTCCTATAATTCACCCCTCCACTTT.

The genes are TRBV19 and TRBJ1-1; unclear D gene. The CDR3 runs 15 residues. Germline-derived CDR1 and CDR2 are LNHDA and SQIVND (reference sequence). Trimming removed 6 bases from V and 4 bases from J, with 18 bases in between. CDR3 residues: CASRIYTKATTEAFF. The DNA for the CDR3 is TGTGCCAGTAGGATCTACACGAAAGCTACCACTGAAGCTTTCTTT. Looking up the rest from reference TRBV19 and TRBJ1-1 gives the full variable domain: DGGITQSPKYLFRKEGQNVTLSCEQNLNHDAMYWYRQDPGQGLRLIYYSQIVNDFQKGDIAEGYSVSREKKESFPLTVTSAQKNPTAFYLCASRIYTKATTEAFFGQGTRLTVV.

The rearrangement links TRBV27 to TRBJ2-7; TRBD2 matches at 10 bases. The length of the CDR3 is 15 residues. Germline lookup yields CDR1 MNHEY and CDR2 SMNVEV (reference sequence). Germline trimming cut 6 bases from V and 7 bases from J; bases unmatched to any gene: 12. The CDR3 loop is CASSPPLAGVGEQYF. In DNA, the CDR3 is TGTGCCAGCAGCCCACCCCTAGCGGGAGTAGGGGAGCAGTACTTC.

J is TRBJ1-5 and V is TRBV10-3, with D hard to call. Looked up from germline, CDR1 is ENHRY and CDR2 is SYGVKD. The CDR3 length is 13 residues. Trimming took off 7 bases at V and 4 bases at J, with 11 bases between the two ends. The CDR3 region has the DNA TGTGCCATCACTCCGAGGAAAAATCAGCCCCAGCATTTT. Protein product: CAITPRKNQPQHF.

The rearrangement links TRBV7-3 to TRBJ2-1; no clear D gene. Germline lookup yields CDR1 SGHTA and CDR2 FQGTGA. The CDR3 spans 16 residues. V was clipped by 1 base and J by 2 bases, with 12 bases between them. The CDR3 is CASSLNQFITYNEQFF. CDR3 DNA: TGTGCCAGCAGCTTAAATCAGTTTATAACCTACAATGAGCAGTTCTTC.

The CDR3 region is CASSAWDYPRPTDTQYF. CDR3 DNA sequence: TGTGCCAGTAGTGCCTGGGACTACCCCCGACCAACAGATACGCAGTATTTT. The chain links TRBV19 to TRBJ2-3; TRBD2 matches 7 bases. This CDR3 spans 17 amino acids. With V trimmed by 5 bases and J by 3 bases, 14 bases remained unmatched. The germline gives CDR1 LNHDA, CDR2 SQIVND (reference sequence).

The chain links TRBV7-9 to TRBJ2-7; D remains ambiguous. The germline CDR1 and CDR2 sequences are SEHNR and FQNEAQ (reference sequence). This CDR3 has 14 residues. V was cut by 1 base and J by 0 bases, with 7 bases left in between. The CDR3 loop reads CASSLDASSYEQYF. CDR3 DNA: TGTGCCAGCAGCTTAGACGCGAGCTCCTACGAGCAGTACTTC.

In nucleotides, the CDR3 is TGCGCCAGCAGCTTGGCCAGGGGGCTTAACCAAGAGACCCAGTACTTC. Encoded protein: CASSLARGLNQETQYF. The chain uses TRBV5-1 and TRBJ2-5; 8 bases align to TRBD1. Germline V gene sequence: CDR1 SGHRS, CDR2 YFSETQ. CDR3 length: 16 amino acids. V trimming: 0 bases; J trimming: 0 bases; junction bases outside the gene matches: 4. Variable domain in full (rest from reference TRBV5-1 and TRBJ2-5): KAGVTQTPRYLIKTRGQQVTLSCSPISGHRSVSWYQQTPGQGLQFLFEYFSETQRNKGNFPGRFSGRQFSNSRSEMNVSTLELGDSALYLCASSLARGLNQETQYFGPGTRLLVL.

This clonotype is large. The chain links TRBV20-1 to TRBJ1-1; unclear D gene. The germline V gene has CDR1 DFQATT and CDR2 SNEGSKA (reference sequence). Trimming took 0 bases from V and 0 from J, leaving 5 bases between them. There are 13 residues in the CDR3. In DNA, the CDR3 is TGCAGTGCTAGAGAGTCCATGAACACTGAAGCTTTCTTT. As protein: CSARESMNTEAFF.

The gene calls are TRBV10-3 and TRBJ2-6, with no clear D. Per germline, CDR1 ENHRY and CDR2 SYGVKD. The CDR3 sequence is 16 residues long. The V end lost 5 bases, the J end lost 0 bases, and 11 bases lay between the germline ends. The CDR3 is CAISHSMYSGANVLTF. The CDR3 nucleotides are TGTGCCATCAGTCACTCAATGTACTCTGGGGCCAACGTCCTGACTTTC.

The gene calls are TRBV5-6 and TRBJ2-2; the D gene is possibly TRBD2 (5 bases). Trimming cost V 5 bases and J 3 bases, with 11 bases left between them. Per the germline V gene, CDR1 is SGHDT and CDR2 is YYEEEE. The CDR3 totals 14 residues. The CDR3 DNA reads as TGTGCCAGCAGGTGGACTTGGGACACCGGGGAGCTGTTTTTT. It is translated as CASRWTWDTGELFF.